The entry below gives a single T cell receptor beta chain sequence along with its context. This specimen comes from a study of cytomegalovirus exposure and HLA in healthy donors. The PCR made use of 60 Vbeta and 13 Jbeta primers. Generated by immunoSEQ multiplex PCR, the TCRdb table keeps only in-frame clones and is missing some. The sample includes around 150,000 clones, roughly three quarters seen only once; the top ten take around 2%. The specimen was PBMCs. The clonotype was recovered from a man younger than 45 in good health and CMV-seronegative.

CDR3 sequence: CASSFETGRPPRSQHF. The DNA for the CDR3 is TGTGCCAGCAGTTTCGAGACAGGTCGACCCCCACGGTCCCAGCATTTT. The chain couples TRBV6-6 to TRBJ1-5; TRBD1 might be the D (6 bases). This CDR3 region has 16 residues. Germline loops: CDR1 MNHNY, CDR2 SVGAGI (reference sequence). The V end was cut by 4 bases, the J end by 11 bases, with 24 bases between.